This TCR beta chain is drawn from a study of blood T cell repertoires in COVID-19. Across the whole study: COVID-19 samples from acute and convalescent phases originated in the United States, Italy and Spain.

There are 13 residues in the CDR3. V trimming: 5 bases; J trimming: 3 bases; junction bases outside the gene matches: 4. CDR1 is SNHLY and CDR2 is FYNNEI in the germline V gene. In the original analysis: Amplification with reference gene primers provided the estimates of nucleated cell counts. Data came from immunoSEQ multiplex PCR; TCRdb stores just in-frame clones and leaves some out. V, J and clone size reflect that table, while D and trimming were determined from the DNA. The profile shows about 170,000 clones, 88% of them singletons. The sample consisted of peripheral blood. This rearrangement joins TRBV2 to TRBJ2-7; 7 bases align to TRBD1. The clonotype comes from a man aged 45-60 years who had recovered from COVID-19. As DNA, the CDR3 is TGTGCCAGCAGTTGGGACAGCCTCTACGAGCAGTACTTC. Protein product: CASSWDSLYEQYF. The complete variable domain, with remaining parts taken from reference TRBV2 and TRBJ2-7, reads EPEVTQTPSHQVTQMGQEVILRCVPISNHLYFYWYRQILGQKVEFLVSFYNNEISEKSEIFDDQFSVERPDGSNFTLKIRSTKLEDSAMYFCASSWDSLYEQYFGPGTRLTVT.